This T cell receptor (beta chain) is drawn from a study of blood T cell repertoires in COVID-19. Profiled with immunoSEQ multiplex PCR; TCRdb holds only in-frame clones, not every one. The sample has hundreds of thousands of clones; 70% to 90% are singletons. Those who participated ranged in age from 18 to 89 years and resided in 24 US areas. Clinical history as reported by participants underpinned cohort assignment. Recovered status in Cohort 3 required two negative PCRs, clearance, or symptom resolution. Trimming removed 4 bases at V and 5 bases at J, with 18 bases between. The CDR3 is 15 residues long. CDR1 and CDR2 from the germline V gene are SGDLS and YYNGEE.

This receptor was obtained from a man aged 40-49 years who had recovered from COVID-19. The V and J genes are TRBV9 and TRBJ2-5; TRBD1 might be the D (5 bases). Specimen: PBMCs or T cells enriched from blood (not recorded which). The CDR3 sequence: CASSTQAGLLETQYF. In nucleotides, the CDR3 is TGTGCCAGCAGCACCCAAGCAGGGTTGCTGGAGACCCAGTACTTC.